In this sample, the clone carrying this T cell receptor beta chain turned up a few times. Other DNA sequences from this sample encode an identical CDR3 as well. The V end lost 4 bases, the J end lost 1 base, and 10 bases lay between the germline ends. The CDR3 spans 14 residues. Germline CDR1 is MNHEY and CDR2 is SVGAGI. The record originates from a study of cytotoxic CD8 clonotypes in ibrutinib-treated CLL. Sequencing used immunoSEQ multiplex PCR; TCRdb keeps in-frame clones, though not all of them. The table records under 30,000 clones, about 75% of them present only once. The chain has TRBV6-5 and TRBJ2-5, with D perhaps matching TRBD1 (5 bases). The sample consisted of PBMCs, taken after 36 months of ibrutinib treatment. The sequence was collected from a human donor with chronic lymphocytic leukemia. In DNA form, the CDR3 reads TGTGCCAGCAGTTGGGGCAGGCTCCAAGAGACCCAGTACTTC. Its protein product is CASSWGRLQETQYF.